A selection of T cell receptor beta chains follows, all from one sample in a study of a mutant IDH1 vaccine in newly diagnosed glioma. Clones were read by immunoSEQ multiplex PCR, and TCRdb kept only the in-frame ones, dropping some. The data contain 40,000 or so clones, 70% to 90% of them singletons. Their specific antigens are unknown. Sequenced here: PBMCs, sampled from a glioma patient whose treatment included an IDH1 peptide vaccine. The receptors stem from a man in his forties with glioma. The CDR3 runs from the conserved cysteine through the conserved F or W. A D gene is named only where the DNA matches it firmly. Clone size is stated in some rows and not others, as once, few, many or a class when expanded.

V gene: TRBV4-1; J gene: TRBJ1-1; clone size: few; D gene: NA; CDR3 protein: CASSQGLLNTEAFF; CDR3 DNA: TGCGCCAGCAGCCAGGGGTTGTTGAACACTGAAGCTTTCTTT
V gene: TRBV6-1; J gene: TRBJ2-1; clone size: once; D gene: NA; CDR3 protein: CASSVFSGGISYNEQFF; CDR3 DNA: TGTGCCAGCAGTGTCTTTTCGGGCGGGATCTCCTACAATGAGCAGTTCTTC
V gene: TRBV27; J gene: TRBJ2-2; clone size: NA; D gene: TRBD2; CDR3 protein: CASSLPVAGRTGELFF; CDR3 DNA: TGTGCCAGCAGTTTACCCGTAGCGGGACGGACCGGGGAGCTGTTTTTT
V gene: TRBV14; J gene: TRBJ2-1; clone size: NA; D gene: NA; CDR3 protein: CASSQARYNEQFF; CDR3 DNA: TGTGCCAGCAGCCAAGCCAGGTACAATGAGCAGTTCTTC
V gene: TRBV19; J gene: TRBJ1-1; clone size: NA; D gene: NA; CDR3 protein: CASSIEGKNTEAFF; CDR3 DNA: TGTGCCAGTAGTATAGAGGGGAAGAACACTGAAGCTTTCTTT
V gene: TRBV7-2; J gene: TRBJ2-5; clone size: NA; D gene: TRBD2; CDR3 protein: CASSWDSGKSETQYF; CDR3 DNA: TGTGCCAGCAGCTGGGATAGCGGGAAATCAGAGACCCAGTACTTC
V gene: TRBV11-3; J gene: TRBJ2-7; clone size: NA; D gene: NA; CDR3 protein: CASSLETGDLYEQYF; CDR3 DNA: TGTGCCAGCAGCTTAGAGACAGGAGACCTCTACGAGCAGTACTTC
V gene: TRBV27; J gene: TRBJ1-1; clone size: few; D gene: NA; CDR3 protein: CASSWGGAGTEAFF; CDR3 DNA: TGTGCCAGCAGTTGGGGGGGGGCGGGCACTGAAGCTTTCTTT
V gene: TRBV7-2; J gene: TRBJ2-7; clone size: NA; D gene: NA; CDR3 protein: CASSLEPGVRVAYEQYF; CDR3 DNA: TGTGCCAGCAGCTTAGAACCGGGGGTCCGAGTCGCATACGAGCAGTACTTC
V gene: TRBV29-1; J gene: TRBJ2-7; clone size: NA; D gene: TRBD2; CDR3 protein: CSVVTGGTAYEQYF; CDR3 DNA: TGCAGCGTTGTGACGGGAGGAACCGCCTACGAGCAGTACTTC
V gene: TRBV9; J gene: TRBJ2-3; clone size: NA; D gene: NA; CDR3 protein: CASSVGLGFGSPTDTQYF; CDR3 DNA: TGTGCCAGCAGCGTAGGCCTAGGATTTGGGAGCCCCACAGATACGCAGTATTTT
V gene: TRBV27; J gene: TRBJ2-7; clone size: NA; D gene: TRBD1; CDR3 protein: CASRSQLTGTAYEQYF; CDR3 DNA: TGTGCCAGCAGATCCCAATTGACAGGGACAGCCTACGAGCAGTACTTC
V gene: TRBV5-4; J gene: TRBJ2-4; clone size: few; D gene: TRBD1; CDR3 protein: CASSLARGLDKNIQYF; CDR3 DNA: TGTGCCAGCAGCTTGGCCAGGGGGCTTGACAAAAACATTCAGTACTTC
V gene: TRBV28; J gene: TRBJ2-2; clone size: NA; D gene: NA; CDR3 protein: CASSTPDPTGELFF; CDR3 DNA: TGTGCCAGCAGTACCCCCGACCCCACCGGGGAGCTGTTTTTT
V gene: TRBV6-5; J gene: TRBJ2-5; clone size: NA; D gene: TRBD1; CDR3 protein: CASSYSGGRETQYF; CDR3 DNA: TGTGCCAGCAGTTACTCAGGGGGCCGGGAGACCCAGTACTTC
V gene: TRBV7-9; J gene: TRBJ2-7; clone size: few; D gene: NA; CDR3 protein: CASSVRDPYEQYF; CDR3 DNA: TGTGCCAGCAGCGTAAGGGACCCCTACGAGCAGTACTTC
V gene: TRBV4-1; J gene: TRBJ2-3; clone size: NA; D gene: TRBD2; CDR3 protein: CASSQGASGGRTQYF; CDR3 DNA: TGCGCCAGCAGCCAAGGGGCTAGCGGGGGGCGAACGCAGTATTTT
V gene: TRBV6-6; J gene: TRBJ2-2; clone size: NA; D gene: NA; CDR3 protein: CASTLDRNTGELFF; CDR3 DNA: TGTGCCAGCACCCTAGACAGAAACACCGGGGAGCTGTTTTTT
V gene: TRBV7-3; J gene: TRBJ1-5; clone size: NA; D gene: NA; CDR3 protein: CASSLQGSPFQPQHF; CDR3 DNA: TGTGCCAGCAGCTTACAGGGCAGCCCGTTTCAGCCCCAGCATTTT
V gene: TRBV9; J gene: TRBJ1-3; clone size: NA; D gene: TRBD1; CDR3 protein: CASSGGQGLTSGNTIYF; CDR3 DNA: TGTGCCAGCAGCGGTGGACAGGGCCTCACCTCTGGAAACACCATATATTTT
V gene: TRBV10-2; J gene: TRBJ2-3; clone size: once; D gene: NA; CDR3 protein: CASTGAMRSDTQYF; CDR3 DNA: TGCGCCAGCACCGGAGCGATGAGGTCTGATACGCAGTATTTT
V gene: TRBV5-1; J gene: TRBJ1-5; clone size: NA; D gene: NA; CDR3 protein: CASSLGSGSNQPQHF; CDR3 DNA: TGCGCCAGCAGCTTGGGGTCCGGGAGCAATCAGCCCCAGCATTTT
V gene: TRBV28; J gene: TRBJ1-2; clone size: NA; D gene: TRBD1; CDR3 protein: CASSLVETGGIYGYTF; CDR3 DNA: TGTGCCAGCAGTTTAGTAGAGACAGGGGGCATCTATGGCTACACCTTC
V gene: TRBV2; J gene: TRBJ1-1; clone size: NA; D gene: NA; CDR3 protein: CASTRGSWSAFF; CDR3 DNA: TGTGCCAGCACAAGGGGCTCCTGGTCAGCTTTCTTT